One and the same sample provided the 31 T cell receptor beta chains below, sequenced in a study of CD8+CD57+ T cells in acquired aplastic anemia. TCR beta VDJ combinations and CDR3 sequences were profiled from genomic DNA. One entry per CDR3 protein, called by TCRdb with MiXCR from the reads. Seen here are about 150,000 distinct CDR3 sequences, roughly half observed once, and the top ten hold around 12%. Flow cytometry had shown expanded CD8+CD57+ cells in the patients chosen for sequencing. Sequencing used sorted CD4+, CD8+, or CD8+CD57+ T cells (not recorded which) from PBMCs. These receptors all stem from a human donor with aplastic anemia.

V and J are TRBV2 and TRBJ2-3; perhaps TRBD2 as D (6 bases). In germline, CDR1 is SNHLY, CDR2 FYNNEI. There are 13 residues in the CDR3. V lost 6 bases and J 6 bases, leaving 13 bases between the germline ends. Here the CDR3 reads CASRTRVGDTQYF. As DNA, the CDR3 is TGTGCCAGCAGGACTAGGGTGGGGGATACGCAGTATTTT.

This clonotype was observed a single time. The chain couples TRBV5-6 to TRBJ1-1; 7 bases line up with TRBD1. Trimming cost V 5 bases and J 1 base; bases outside gene matches: 5. The CDR3 extends over 14 amino acids. From germline, CDR1 is SGHDT and CDR2 YYEEEE. CDR3 DNA: TGTGCCAGCAGGTCTCGACAGGGGAACACTGAAGCTTTCTTT. It specifies CASRSRQGNTEAFF. Based on the CDR3 plus reference TRBV5-6 and TRBJ1-1, the full variable domain is DAGVTQSPTHLIKTRGQQVTLRCSPKSGHDTVSWYQQALGQGPQFIFQYYEEEERQRGNFPDRFSGHQFPNYSSELNVNALLLGDSALYLCASRSRQGNTEAFFGQGTRLTVV.

Turning to this clonotype: A much larger clone differs from this one at a single base, so this may be a read error. CDR3 in amino acids: CASSEDRGRSYEQYF. The DNA for the CDR3 is TGTGCCAGCAGTGAAGACCGGGGAAGGTCCTACGAGCAGTACTTC. V is TRBV6-1 and J is TRBJ2-7; D perhaps matches TRBD2 (5 bases). The CDR3 length is 15 residues. Per germline, CDR1 MNHNS and CDR2 SASEGT. Trimming took off 1 base at V and 1 base at J, with 11 bases between the two ends.

The chain employs TRBV6-4 and TRBJ2-5; TRBD2 matches 13 bases. The CDR3 totals 14 residues. Germline assignment: CDR1 MRHNA and CDR2 SNTAGT. The V and J ends lost 5 bases and 4 bases, in that order; junction bases with no gene match: 1. The CDR3 nucleotides read TGTGCCAGCAGTCGGACTAGCGGGGGAGAGACCCAGTACTTC. The encoded protein is CASSRTSGGETQYF.

Worth noting for this clonotype: A much larger clone differs from this one at a single base, so this may be a read error. The genes are TRBV20-1 and TRBJ2-3; maybe TRBD2 (6 bases). This CDR3 contains 14 residues. The germline V and J ends were trimmed by 5 bases and 10 bases, with 22 bases remaining between them. Germline values: CDR1 DFQATT, CDR2 SNEGSKA (reference sequence). The CDR3 DNA reads TGCAGTGCTCTCCCGGAGCCGCCCGGGGGTGCGCAGTATTTT. Translation gives CSALPEPPGGAQYF.

This sequence joins TRBV4-2 and TRBJ2-7; unclear D gene. Germline assignment: CDR1 LGHNA and CDR2 YNFKEQ. Trimming left V 3 bases short and J 7 bases short, with 19 bases between. This CDR3 spans 15 amino acids. DNA for the CDR3: TGTGCCAGCAGCCACGCCACGGATTCCCCCCCTGAGCAGTACTTC. Encoded protein: CASSHATDSPPEQYF.

This clonotype was detected a few times. An end of the junction does not agree with germline; a read error may underlie this. This chain connects TRBV10-3 to TRBJ2-7; the D is unclear. The V gene's germline CDR1 is ENHRY and CDR2 SYGVKD. The CDR3 runs to 12 residues. The CDR3 region is CASSEAGHEQYF. CDR3 DNA sequence: TGTGCCAGCAGTGAAGCCGGGCACGAGCAGTACTTC.

This clonotype was picked up many times. The V and J genes are TRBV7-2 and TRBJ2-7; weak D call: TRBD1 (5 bases). V shed 1 base and J shed 4 bases, with 14 bases lying between them. Germline assignment: CDR1 SGHTA and CDR2 FQGNSA. This CDR3 has 15 residues. CDR3: CASSLVGALGYEQYF. The CDR3 nucleotides read TGTGCCAGCAGCTTAGTTGGGGCGCTTGGATACGAGCAGTACTTC. Together with reference TRBV7-2 and TRBJ2-7, the CDR3 gives the full variable domain: GAGVSQSPSNKVTEKGKDVELRCDPISGHTALYWYRQSLGQGLEFLIYFQGNSAPDKSGLPSDRFSAERTGGSVSTLTIQRTQQEDSAVYLCASSLVGALGYEQYFGPGTRLTVT.

V usage is TRBV6-5 and J usage is TRBJ2-1; 11 bases line up with TRBD2. The CDR3 spans 14 residues. In germline, CDR1 is MNHEY, CDR2 SVGAGI. V trimming: 4 bases; J trimming: 8 bases; junction bases outside the gene matches: 4. The CDR3 region has the DNA TGTGCCAGCAGTTTTAGCGGGGGGGCACATGAGCAGTTCTTC. This encodes CASSFSGGAHEQFF.

The chain is built from TRBV10-3 and TRBJ1-5; D call uncertain. Per germline, CDR1 ENHRY and CDR2 SYGVKD. V lost 6 bases, J lost 6 bases, and 12 bases lay in between. The CDR3 runs 13 residues. Here the CDR3 reads CAIRDGPGQPQHF. CDR3 sequence (DNA): TGTGCCATCAGGGACGGGCCCGGTCAGCCCCAGCATTTT.

This clonotype was observed once. One end of the junction fails to match germline, which may point to a read error. V is TRBV20-1 and J is TRBJ2-7, with 15 bases that match TRBD2. Germline CDR1 DFQATT, CDR2 SNEGSKA (reference sequence). The CDR3 loop spans 14 amino acids. This CDR3 is CSARGLAGGYEPYF. The CDR3 DNA follows: TGCAGTGCTAGGGGACTAGCGGGGGGCTACGAGCCGTACTTC.

V is TRBV12-3 or TRBV12-4 and J is TRBJ1-1; D gene unclear. The V gene lost 1 base and the J gene lost 5 bases, with 8 bases spanning the gap. CDR3 length: 13 amino acids. CDR3: CASSLGVRTEAFF. CDR3 sequence (DNA): TGTGCCAGCAGTTTAGGGGTAAGGACTGAAGCTTTCTTT.

This chain joins TRBV10-3 and TRBJ1-2, with a tentative D call TRBD1 (6 bases). Germline V gene lookup returns CDR1 ENHRY and CDR2 SYGVKD. V was trimmed by 5 bases and J by 3 bases, leaving 10 bases between them. The CDR3 loop spans 13 amino acids. This CDR3 is CAISKGGDYGYTF. The DNA for the CDR3 is TGTGCCATCAGTAAGGGGGGGGACTATGGCTACACCTTC.

V usage is TRBV24-1 and J usage is TRBJ2-2; tentatively, D is TRBD2 (6 bases). The germline V gene encodes CDR1 KGHDR and CDR2 SFDVKD. The CDR3 totals 15 residues. Trimming pared 3 bases from V and 3 bases from J, leaving 10 bases between. DNA of the CDR3: TGTGCCACCAGTGATGCCAGGAGGGACACCGGGGAGCTGTTTTTT. It is translated as CATSDARRDTGELFF.

The J gene is TRBJ1-4, the V gene TRBV10-3; D unresolved. Trimming shortened V by 7 bases and J by 0 bases, and 9 bases separated the two germline ends. This CDR3 is 14 amino acids long. Per the germline V gene, CDR1 is ENHRY and CDR2 is SYGVKD. The CDR3 coding sequence is TGTGCCATCAAAGGGTCTGCAACTAATGAAAAACTGTTTTTT. Protein product: CAIKGSATNEKLFF.

In this sample, this clonotype turned up a few times. The gene calls are TRBV4-1 and TRBJ2-2; TRBD2 matches at 12 bases. V shed 2 bases and J 2 bases; nucleotides not matched to a gene: 6. This CDR3 is built from 18 residues. Germline CDR1 reads MGHRA; CDR2 reads YSYEKL. The CDR3 spells CASSQMTSGGTNTGELFF. The DNA of the CDR3 is TGCGCCAGCAGCCAAATGACTAGCGGGGGAACCAACACCGGGGAGCTGTTTTTT.

This rearrangement joins TRBV7-8 to TRBJ1-1; 9 positions match TRBD1. CDR1 is SGHVS and CDR2 is FQNEAQ in the germline V gene. The CDR3 length is 15 residues. V lost 5 bases, J lost 4 bases, and 8 bases stayed unmatched. The CDR3 DNA sequence: TGTGCCAGCAGCCCACTATGGGGACAGGGCACTGAAGCTTTCTTT. Its protein is CASSPLWGQGTEAFF. The full variable domain, its missing parts supplied by reference TRBV7-8 and TRBJ1-1, is GAGVSQSPRYKVAKRGQDVALRCDPISGHVSLFWYQQALGQGPEFLTYFQNEAQLDKSGLPSDRFFAERPEGSVSTLKIQRTQQEDSAVYLCASSPLWGQGTEAFFGQGTRLTVV.

The V and J genes are TRBV9 and TRBJ2-5; D is perhaps TRBD1 (5 bases). The ends were cut back, 1 base at V and 5 bases at J, with 9 bases in the middle. Germline CDR1 and CDR2: SGDLS and YYNGEE. This CDR3 has 13 amino acids. Here the CDR3 reads CASSVLAGETQYF. The CDR3 coding sequence is TGTGCCAGCAGCGTATTAGCAGGGGAGACCCAGTACTTC.

Regarding this clonotype: Its ends do not fully match the called genes, so a read error is possible. The chain couples TRBV10-3 to TRBJ2-7, with D possibly being TRBD1 (7 bases). CDR3 length: 13 amino acids. The germline CDR1 and CDR2 sequences are ENHRY and SYGVKD. The CDR3 sequence: CASSDRDGSEQYF. The CDR3 DNA reads TGTGCCAGCAGTGACAGGGACGGGAGCGAGCAGTACTTC.

This clonotype showed up many times. The J gene is TRBJ2-7, the V gene TRBV24-1, with D possibly matching TRBD1 (6 bases). The length of the CDR3 is 21 residues. CDR1 KGHDR and CDR2 SFDVKD come from the germline V gene. With 4 bases removed from V and 2 bases from J, the gap between germline ends came to 32 bases. CDR3 sequence (DNA): TGTGCCACCAGTGACCCAATCCCTTTATTTAGAGGGACAAGAAAACCCTACGAGCAGTACTTC. This gives the protein CATSDPIPLFRGTRKPYEQYF.

V usage is TRBV10-3 and J usage is TRBJ2-3; D may be TRBD2 (6 bases). Per the germline V gene, CDR1 is ENHRY and CDR2 is SYGVKD. Trimming took 6 bases from V and 3 from J, leaving 13 bases between them. This CDR3 is 14 amino acids long. The CDR3 region has the DNA TGTGCCATCAGAGCTAGAGGGAGGACAGATACGCAGTATTTT. Protein sequence: CAIRARGRTDTQYF.

The chain recombines TRBV27 with TRBJ2-2, with 8 bases fitting TRBD1. The junction had 11 bases not matched to a gene; V was cut back by 2 bases and J by 6 bases. This CDR3 spans 17 amino acids. Per the germline V gene, CDR1 is MNHEY and CDR2 is SMNVEV (reference sequence). CDR3 residues: CASSLRAGGALPGELFF. DNA of the CDR3: TGTGCCAGCAGTTTAAGAGCAGGGGGCGCGTTACCCGGGGAGCTGTTTTTT.

This clonotype was detected only a few times. This chain links TRBV7-8 with TRBJ2-1, with D possibly matching TRBD2 (5 bases). Looked up from germline, CDR1 is SGHVS and CDR2 is FQNEAQ. V dropped 5 bases and J dropped 7 bases, with 21 bases sitting between them. The CDR3 is 16 amino acids. CDR3 in amino acids: CASSQISDPSGNEQFF. CDR3 bases: TGTGCCAGCAGCCAAATCAGCGACCCCTCGGGGAATGAGCAGTTCTTC.

This clonotype appeared once. For the CDR3, the DNA is TGTGCCATCAGTGAGATGGAGGGGCTGAACACTGAAGCTTTCTTT. Residues: CAISEMEGLNTEAFF. The rearrangement uses TRBV10-3 and TRBJ1-1, with D perhaps TRBD1 (5 bases). V lost 2 bases, J lost 0 bases, and 10 bases lay in between. Germline V gene sequence: CDR1 ENHRY, CDR2 SYGVKD. The CDR3 is 15 amino acids.

The chain is built from TRBV7-8 and TRBJ1-5; D perhaps matches TRBD1 (5 bases). Germline V gene lookup returns CDR1 SGHVS and CDR2 FQNEAQ. The CDR3 covers 16 residues. V was pared by 2 bases and J by 0 bases, with 11 bases between. CDR3 loop: CASSLTGGNSNQPQHF. The CDR3 DNA reads as TGTGCCAGCAGCTTAACCGGGGGTAATAGCAATCAGCCCCAGCATTTT.

The table lists this clonotype with a few counts. The junction departs from the called germline gene at one end, perhaps through a read error. This chain uses TRBV5-6 with TRBJ2-7; TRBD1 matches 7 bases. The V gene's germline CDR1 is SGHDT and CDR2 YYEEEE. This CDR3 is built from 14 residues. The CDR3 coding sequence is TGTGCCTGCAGCTTGGGACAGCTCTCCTACGAGCAGTACTTC. It is translated as CACSLGQLSYEQYF.

The V and J genes are TRBV15 and TRBJ2-2, with TRBD1 matching over 11 bases. Germline V gene sequence: CDR1 LNHNV, CDR2 YYDKDF (reference sequence). The CDR3 runs to 17 residues. Losses at the gene ends were 1 base for V and 5 bases for J; bases not matched to a gene: 6. CDR3 in DNA: TGTGCCACCAGCAGAGGACCGGGACAGGGGGTAACCGGGGAGCTGTTTTTT. Its protein product is CATSRGPGQGVTGELFF.

V usage is TRBV7-3 and J usage is TRBJ2-7; TRBD2 matches 11 bases. CDR3 length: 15 residues. V shed 8 bases, J shed 4 bases, and the junction held 10 bases outside the gene matches. In germline, CDR1 is SGHTA, CDR2 FQGTGA. CDR3 sequence: CASGVAGGPQYEQYF. CDR3 DNA sequence: TGTGCCAGCGGCGTAGCGGGGGGGCCCCAATACGAGCAGTACTTC.

This rearrangement joins TRBV4-2 to TRBJ2-7, with TRBD2 matching 10 bases. The germline V gene has CDR1 LGHNA and CDR2 YNFKEQ. This CDR3 has 15 residues. J lost 5 bases, V lost 1 base, and 5 bases had no gene match. CDR3 amino acids: CASSQALAGVNEQYF. The CDR3 DNA reads TGTGCCAGCAGCCAAGCCCTAGCGGGAGTAAACGAGCAGTACTTC.

The gene calls are TRBV2 and TRBJ2-1; unclear D gene. Germline assignment: CDR1 SNHLY and CDR2 FYNNEI. The V gene lost 3 bases and the J gene lost 10 bases, with 7 bases spanning the gap. This CDR3 region has 11 residues. The CDR3 is CASSDIGEQFF. DNA of the CDR3: TGTGCCAGCAGTGACATCGGCGAGCAGTTCTTC.

The J gene is TRBJ2-3, the V gene TRBV9, with D unresolved. The germline CDR1 and CDR2 sequences are SGDLS and YYNGEE. The CDR3 has 13 residues. Trimming stripped 3 bases from V and 6 bases from J, with 11 bases between. The CDR3 coding sequence is TGTGCCAGCAGCGCCGAAGGCCGGGATACGCAGTATTTT. It encodes CASSAEGRDTQYF.